Below, one T cell receptor beta chain is given with its context. J was trimmed by 0 bases and V by 6 bases; bases with no gene match: 7. Per germline, CDR1 LNHNV and CDR2 YYDKDF (reference sequence). This CDR3 has 17 residues. This specimen comes from a study of T-cell reconstitution after alpha-beta-depleted transplantation in children. Researchers prepared the TCRbeta library using unique molecular identifiers, the study reports. TCRdb itself ran the PCR reads through MiXCR, one entry per CDR3 protein. The sample has about 460,000 distinct CDR3 sequences, roughly an eighth seen once. This sequence was found in a human donor who donated a stem cell graft to a child with combined immunodeficiency. This chain joins TRBV15 and TRBJ2-5; 13 bases are shared with TRBD2. Sequencing used PBMCs from the stem cell graft donor, obtained from the stem cell graft. The CDR3 region has the DNA TGTGCCACCAGTCCGGCGACTAGCGGGGGGTACCAAGAGACCCAGTACTTC. Translation gives CATSPATSGGYQETQYF. Based on the CDR3 plus reference TRBV15 and TRBJ2-5, the full variable domain is DAMVIQNPRYQVTQFGKPVTLSCSQTLNHNVMYWYQQKSSQAPKLLFHYYDKDFNNEADTPDNFQSRRPNTSFCFLDIRSPGLGDTAMYLCATSPATSGGYQETQYFGPGTRLLVL.